This T cell receptor (beta chain) was observed in a study of blood T cells in healthy people across ages. Through a sample-barcoded 5' primer and a J-beta primer mix, a second PCR was run for about 7 to 12 cycles. MiXCR was run by TCRdb on the 5' RACE reads, yielding one entry per CDR3 protein. The table has 1 million or so distinct CDR3 sequences, 40% to 55% seen once. CDR3 size: 16 residues. V lost 5 bases and J lost 1, with 16 bases in between. CDR1 is SGHAT, CDR2 FQNNGV, per germline. This clonotype has only a few counts. The chain has TRBV11-2 and TRBJ2-3; D possibly corresponds to TRBD1 (6 bases). Sequencing was performed on blood. This TCR was sampled from a woman aged 55-69 years in good health. The CDR3 is CASSVKQGRGTDTQYF. CDR3 DNA sequence: TGTGCCAGCAGCGTTAAACAGGGAAGGGGCACAGATACGCAGTATTTT.